This entry is about one T cell receptor beta chain. The antigen remains undetermined. The sample is drawn from a study of cytomegalovirus exposure and HLA in healthy donors. Study overall: One earlier analysis, a look at about 179 million T cells, found 100 million to 130 million unique TCR beta sequences.

Germline CDR1 is MGHDK and CDR2 is SYGVNS. The length of the CDR3 is 13 residues. V lost 1 base and J 5 bases, leaving 8 bases between the germline ends. Study results and caveats: There were some V segments, including TRBV6-2 and TRBV6-3, excluded as indistinguishable.

Primers: 60 Vbeta forward and 13 Jbeta reverse. Authors' processing steps: In a later analysis, 70 million to 80 million unique TCR beta chains included roughly 11 million shared by two or more donors. Method: immunoSEQ multiplex PCR; TCRdb's copy keeps in-frame clones and lacks some. The DNA gave D and trimming, while V, J and clone size come from that table. The table includes under 200,000 clones, around three quarters detected once. This chain connects TRBV25-1 to TRBJ1-1, with no clear D. The sample comprised PBMCs. This sequence originates from a man aged 40-55 years in good health and CMV-seronegative. CDR3 protein: CASSEWRETEAFF. For the CDR3, the DNA is TGTGCCAGCAGTGAATGGCGGGAGACTGAAGCTTTCTTT. Looking up the rest from reference TRBV25-1 and TRBJ1-1 gives the full variable domain: EADIYQTPRYLVIGTGKKITLECSQTMGHDKMYWYQQDPGMELHLIHYSYGVNSTEKGDLSSESTVSRIRTEHFPLTLESARPSHTSQYLCASSEWRETEAFFGQGTRLTVV.